Following are 23 T cell receptor beta chains from one sample sequenced in a study of shared clonotypes between healthy human individuals. Profiled with immunoSEQ multiplex PCR; TCRdb holds only in-frame clones, not every one. Here the sample spans about 2 million clones, around 95% being singletons. The sequenced sample consisted of naive CD4+ T cells sorted from blood. Stated subset: CD45RA+ positively selected. These receptors were taken from a man younger than 30 in good health.

The gene calls are TRBV10-1 and TRBJ1-6, with D possibly matching TRBD1 (5 bases). This CDR3 is built from 13 residues. Trimming took 8 bases from V and 6 from J, leaving 11 bases between them. The germline V gene has CDR1 WNHNN and CDR2 SYGVQD (reference sequence). The CDR3 DNA follows: TGCGCCAGCGGGAGGGACTTTAATTCACCCCTCCACTTT. Translating it yields CASGRDFNSPLHF.

A single count supports this clone. The J gene is TRBJ2-7, the V gene TRBV11-2, with 10 bases aligning to TRBD1. Germline V gives CDR1 SGHAT, CDR2 FQNNGV. The CDR3 runs 15 residues. Germline trimming cut 3 bases from V and 2 bases from J; bases unmatched to any gene: 4. In nucleotides, the CDR3 is TGTGCCAGCAGCTTGAGGACAGGGGGAACCTACGAGCAGTACTTC. This encodes CASSLRTGGTYEQYF.

CDR3 in amino acids: CAWSVARAGRDEQYF. The CDR3 DNA sequence: TGTGCCTGGAGTGTAGCCCGGGCAGGGAGGGACGAGCAGTACTTC. The V call is TRBV30, the J call TRBJ2-7, with 7 bases fitting TRBD2. The germline V gene has CDR1 GTSNPN and CDR2 SVGIG (reference sequence). The ends lost 0 bases at V and 5 bases at J; junction bases unmatched: 10. The length of the CDR3 is 15 residues.

The chain joins TRBV19 to TRBJ2-7, with 7 bases aligning to TRBD1. J was trimmed by 8 bases and V by 3 bases; bases with no gene match: 10. The CDR3 is 14 residues long. Germline CDR1 and CDR2: LNHDA and SQIVND (reference sequence). The DNA of the CDR3 is TGTGCCAGTAGTATCTCAGCCTCACAGGGGCAGCAGTACTTC. It codes for CASSISASQGQQYF.

This rearrangement joins TRBV6-4 to TRBJ2-7; TRBD2 matches 9 bases. Trimming took 5 bases from V and 2 from J; bases not matched to a gene: 7. This CDR3 region has 15 residues. Germline V gene sequence: CDR1 MRHNA, CDR2 SNTAGT. The CDR3: CASSPQAGGAYEQYF. CDR3 bases: TGTGCCAGCAGTCCCCAGGCGGGAGGGGCCTACGAGCAGTACTTC.

This sequence joins TRBV5-5 and TRBJ2-7; 11 bases are a match to TRBD2. The germline V gene encodes CDR1 SGHKS and CDR2 YYEKEE (reference sequence). The CDR3 consists of 15 residues. V shed 1 base and J 5 bases; nucleotides not matched to a gene: 5. The CDR3 sequence is CASSLTSGSFNEQYF. The CDR3 nucleotides read TGTGCCAGCAGCTTGACTAGCGGGAGTTTCAACGAGCAGTACTTC. Looking up the rest from reference TRBV5-5 and TRBJ2-7 gives the full variable domain: DAGVTQSPTHLIKTRGQQVTLRCSPISGHKSVSWYQQVLGQGPQFIFQYYEKEERGRGNFPDRFSARQFPNYSSELNVNALLLGDSALYLCASSLTSGSFNEQYFGPGTRLTVT.

The chain has TRBV19 and TRBJ2-3; 8 bases align to TRBD1. Germline assignment: CDR1 LNHDA and CDR2 SQIVND (reference sequence). There are 14 residues in the CDR3. V was clipped by 5 bases and J by 3 bases; unmatched bases: 4. In DNA, the CDR3 is TGTGCCAGTAGTCTTGGACAGGGTACAGATACGCAGTATTTT. This gives the protein CASSLGQGTDTQYF.

The V call is TRBV28, the J call TRBJ1-2; D ambiguous. This CDR3 has 12 residues. V dropped 1 base and J dropped 7 bases, with 7 bases sitting between them. CDR1 MDHEN and CDR2 SYDVKM come from the germline V gene. The CDR3: CASSLSRGGYTF. Here the CDR3 DNA reads TGTGCCAGCAGTTTATCCCGGGGTGGCTACACCTTC.

The chain has TRBV5-1 and TRBJ2-4; a possible D gene is TRBD2 (5 bases). The CDR3 is made up of 16 amino acids. CDR1 and CDR2 (germline): SGHRS, YFSETQ. V was pared by 0 bases and J by 2 bases, with 12 bases between. CDR3 residues: CASSLGGSQTKNIQYF. CDR3 DNA sequence: TGCGCCAGCAGCTTGGGAGGGAGTCAGACCAAAAACATTCAGTACTTC.

The chain employs TRBV5-1 and TRBJ2-1; tentative D call: TRBD1 (6 bases). The V and J ends lost 2 bases and 0 bases respectively, with 9 bases between them. The CDR3 spans 15 residues. In germline, CDR1 is SGHRS, CDR2 YFSETQ. The DNA of the CDR3 is TGCGCCAGCAGCTTTACAGGGTTCTCCTACAATGAGCAGTTCTTC. It codes for CASSFTGFSYNEQFF.

This chain joins TRBV2 and TRBJ2-7, with 11 bases matching TRBD2. The ends lost 6 bases at V and 2 bases at J; junction bases unmatched: 3. The germline gives CDR1 SNHLY, CDR2 FYNNEI. The CDR3 contains 14 residues. The CDR3 loop reads CASRLGLAAYEQYF. The CDR3 bases are TGTGCCAGCAGACTGGGACTAGCGGCCTACGAGCAGTACTTC.

To note about this clone: The sample carries other DNA sequences with the same CDR3. This chain links TRBV5-1 with TRBJ2-7, with D perhaps matching TRBD2 (6 bases). The CDR3 contains 16 residues. Trimming removed 0 bases from V and 0 bases from J, with 13 bases in between. CDR1 SGHRS and CDR2 YFSETQ come from the germline V gene. The DNA for the CDR3 is TGCGCCAGCAGCTTGGGTGGGGGGAAAAGCTCCTACGAGCAGTACTTC. It codes for CASSLGGGKSSYEQYF.

This chain connects TRBV5-1 to TRBJ2-2; 12 nucleotides line up with TRBD1. V lost 3 bases, J lost 3 bases, and 3 bases stayed unmatched. The CDR3 length is 16 residues. Germline V gene lookup returns CDR1 SGHRS and CDR2 YFSETQ. The CDR3 is CASSSGTGGYTGELFF. The CDR3 DNA follows: TGCGCCAGCAGCTCCGGGACAGGGGGCTACACCGGGGAGCTGTTTTTT.

The chain is built from TRBV19 and TRBJ2-2; perhaps TRBD2 as D (5 bases). The germline gives CDR1 LNHDA, CDR2 SQIVND (reference sequence). The CDR3 runs to 13 residues. V lost 7 bases and J lost 6, with 12 bases in between. CDR3 nucleotides: TGTGCCAGTAACGTTCAGCGGTCCGGGGAGCTGTTTTTT. Amino acid sequence: CASNVQRSGELFF.

This chain joins TRBV7-9 and TRBJ2-7, with D possibly TRBD1 on 6 matching bases. CDR1 is SEHNR and CDR2 is FQNEAQ in the germline V gene (reference sequence). The CDR3 is 17 residues long. V was clipped by 5 bases and J by 0 bases, with 20 bases between them. This CDR3 reads CASSPNPLRTASYEQYF. As DNA, the CDR3 is TGTGCCAGCAGCCCCAACCCTCTCCGGACAGCCTCCTACGAGCAGTACTTC. The whole variable domain, remainder taken from reference TRBV7-9 and TRBJ2-7, is DTGVSQNPRHKITKRGQNVTFRCDPISEHNRLYWYRQTLGQGPEFLTYFQNEAQLEKSRLLSDRFSAERPKGSFSTLEIQRTEQGDSAMYLCASSPNPLRTASYEQYFGPGTRLTVT.

Remarks on this clone: Other DNA sequences in the sample encode the same CDR3. The rearrangement uses TRBV18 and TRBJ2-7; D remains ambiguous. Deletions cut 1 base from V and 3 bases from J, with 10 bases between. The CDR3 has 14 residues. Germline CDR1 is KGHSH and CDR2 is LQKENI. Written as DNA, the CDR3 is TGTGCCAGCTCACCACAGGGCAGGAACTACGAGCAGTACTTC. It codes for CASSPQGRNYEQYF.

This clone was found once. The rearrangement joins TRBV19 to TRBJ1-2, with a weak D call TRBD1 (5 bases). This CDR3 has 15 amino acids. The V and J ends lost 5 bases and 2 bases respectively, with 15 bases between them. Germline V gene data show CDR1 as LNHDA and CDR2 as SQIVND (reference sequence). The CDR3 DNA sequence: TGTGCCAGTAGTTCCGGGGGAGTTACGAACTATGGCTACACCTTC. This encodes CASSSGGVTNYGYTF.

This clone has only one observation. The chain recombines TRBV10-2 with TRBJ2-2; D might be TRBD1 or TRBD2, each matching 5 bases. V shed 3 bases and J shed 5 bases, with 13 bases lying between them. From germline, CDR1 is WSHSY and CDR2 SAAADI. CDR3 length: 15 amino acids. The CDR3 region is CASSEPGRATGELFF. The CDR3 nucleotides are TGCGCCAGCAGTGAACCAGGGCGGGCAACCGGGGAGCTGTTTTTT.

The rearrangement links TRBV6-4 to TRBJ2-1; the match to TRBD2 covers 8 bases. Germline loops: CDR1 MRHNA, CDR2 SNTAGT. The CDR3 covers 15 residues. Losses at the gene ends were 1 base for V and 4 bases for J; bases not matched to a gene: 3. CDR3 sequence reads: CASSDLAGPYNEQFF. The CDR3 nucleotides are TGTGCCAGCAGTGACTTAGCGGGGCCATACAATGAGCAGTTCTTC.

J is TRBJ2-3 and V is TRBV7-9; TRBD2 agrees at 8 bases. In germline, CDR1 is SEHNR, CDR2 FQNEAQ (reference sequence). The CDR3 consists of 16 residues. V shed 6 bases, J shed 2 bases, and the junction held 10 bases outside the gene matches. CDR3 sequence reads: CASSFQSGSYTDTQYF. The CDR3 bases are TGTGCCAGCAGTTTTCAGAGCGGGAGTTACACAGATACGCAGTATTTT.

The CDR3 protein is CASSGQSPSEQYF. The CDR3 nucleotides are TGTGCCAGCAGTGGACAGTCTCCCTCCGAGCAGTACTTC. The chain couples TRBV6-1 to TRBJ2-7; D perhaps matches TRBD1 (5 bases). With 4 bases removed from V and 6 bases from J, the gap between germline ends came to 13 bases. Germline V gene sequence: CDR1 MNHNS, CDR2 SASEGT. This CDR3 comprises 13 residues.

The chain carries TRBV10-3 and TRBJ2-1; 12 bases match TRBD2. Germline V gene sequence: CDR1 ENHRY, CDR2 SYGVKD. Trimming removed 0 bases from V and 10 bases from J; junction bases left unmatched: 4. The CDR3 runs 15 residues. In DNA form, the CDR3 reads TGTGCCATCAGTGAGTCGGCTAGCGGGGGGGCGGAGCAGTTCTTC. Protein sequence: CAISESASGGAEQFF.

The V and J genes are TRBV28 and TRBJ2-2; D call uncertain. The V gene lost 2 bases and the J gene lost 1 base, with 8 bases spanning the gap. The CDR3 length is 15 residues. The germline CDR1 and CDR2 sequences are MDHEN and SYDVKM. The CDR3 sequence is CASSLGLRNTGELFF. CDR3 bases: TGTGCCAGCAGTTTAGGCCTCAGGAACACCGGGGAGCTGTTTTTT. Variable domain in full (rest from reference TRBV28 and TRBJ2-2): DVKVTQSSRYLVKRTGEKVFLECVQDMDHENMFWYRQDPGLGLRLIYFSYDVKMKEKGDIPEGYSVSREKKERFSLILESASTNQTSMYLCASSLGLRNTGELFFGEGSRLTVL.